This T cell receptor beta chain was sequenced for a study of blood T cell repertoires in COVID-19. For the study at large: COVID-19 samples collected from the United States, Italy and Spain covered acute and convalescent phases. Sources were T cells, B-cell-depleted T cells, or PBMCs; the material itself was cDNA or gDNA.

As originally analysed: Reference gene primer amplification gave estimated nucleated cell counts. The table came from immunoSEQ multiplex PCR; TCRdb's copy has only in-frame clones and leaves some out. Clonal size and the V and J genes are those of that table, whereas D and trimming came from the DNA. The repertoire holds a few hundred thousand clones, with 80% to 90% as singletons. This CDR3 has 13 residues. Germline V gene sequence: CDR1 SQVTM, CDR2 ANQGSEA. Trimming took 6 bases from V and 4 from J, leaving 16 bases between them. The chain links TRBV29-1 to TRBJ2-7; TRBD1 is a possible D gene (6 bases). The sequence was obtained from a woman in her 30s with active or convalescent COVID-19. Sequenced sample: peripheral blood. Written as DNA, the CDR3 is TGCAGCGTAGAACAGGGTCCGGGTTACGAGCAGTACTTC. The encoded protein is CSVEQGPGYEQYF.